The sequence of this T cell receptor (beta chain) was determined in a study of CD8 T cells in ankylosing spondylitis. Study-level findings and limits: Significant enrichment of disease-linked clones was reportedly seen in matched ankylosing spondylitis synovial fluid. Peripheral blood samples showed relatively rare disease-linked clones, and these clones were CD8+. The study identified a TCR beta motif of several highly homologous variants that appeared characteristic of ankylosing spondylitis blood.

Remarks on this clonotype: Its antigen is unidentified.

TCRdb ran MiXCR on the 5' RACE reads and lists one entry per CDR3 protein. The table lists roughly 370,000 distinct CDR3 sequences, 20% to 25% of them singletons, with about a sixth in the top ten. Trimming cost V 5 bases and J 1 base, with 11 bases left between them. The CDR3 contains 14 residues. Germline lookup yields CDR1 ENHRY and CDR2 SYGVKD. The sample consisted of blood, either unsorted or a sorted T cell fraction (not recorded which). This TCR came from a male donor with ankylosing spondylitis. V usage is TRBV10-3 and J usage is TRBJ1-1; TRBD1 is a possible D gene (5 bases). This chain's CDR3 is CAISLRERNTEAFF. In nucleotides, the CDR3 is TGTGCCATCAGTCTCAGGGAGAGGAACACTGAAGCTTTCTTT.